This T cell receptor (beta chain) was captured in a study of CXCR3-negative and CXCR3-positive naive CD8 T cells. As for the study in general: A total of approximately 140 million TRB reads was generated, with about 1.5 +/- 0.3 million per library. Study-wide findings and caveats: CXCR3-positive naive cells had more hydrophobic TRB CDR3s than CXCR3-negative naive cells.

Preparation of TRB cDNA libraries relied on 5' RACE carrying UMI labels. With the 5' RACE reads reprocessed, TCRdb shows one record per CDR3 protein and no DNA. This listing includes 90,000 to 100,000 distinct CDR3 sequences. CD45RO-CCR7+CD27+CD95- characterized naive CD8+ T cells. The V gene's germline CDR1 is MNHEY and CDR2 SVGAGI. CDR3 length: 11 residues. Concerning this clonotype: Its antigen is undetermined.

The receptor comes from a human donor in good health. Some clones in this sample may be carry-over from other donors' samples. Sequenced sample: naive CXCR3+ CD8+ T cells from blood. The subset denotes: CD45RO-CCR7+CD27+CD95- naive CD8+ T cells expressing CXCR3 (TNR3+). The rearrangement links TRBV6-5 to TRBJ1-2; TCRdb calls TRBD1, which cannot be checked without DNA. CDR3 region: CASSSGDGYTF.